This TCR beta chain was found in a study of PD-1 blockade in mismatch repair-deficient tumors. Data came from immunoSEQ multiplex PCR; TCRdb stores just in-frame clones and leaves some out. The sample records about 84,000 clones, over 70% being singletons. Study conclusions and caveats: After pembrolizumab, tumor-resident clones rose rapidly, then generally contracted before radiologic responses.

There are 11 residues in the CDR3. V was pared by 6 bases and J by 8 bases, with 8 bases between. Germline V CDR1 and CDR2: LNHDA, SQIVND (reference sequence). All patients were mismatch repair deficient, assessed by either PCR or immunohistochemistry. TCRs were sequenced from a few patients responding to pembrolizumab. On this clone itself: Its antigen is unidentified.

The chain employs TRBV19 and TRBJ2-4; possibly TRBD1 for D (6 bases). The source of this sequence is an adult with mismatch repair-deficient cancer. Sequenced material: peripheral blood, taken 12 weeks after starting pembrolizumab. This CDR3 is CASSQGYIQYF. In DNA, the CDR3 is TGTGCCAGTAGCCAGGGGTACATTCAGTACTTC. Full variable domain (missing parts from reference TRBV19 and TRBJ2-4): DGGITQSPKYLFRKEGQNVTLSCEQNLNHDAMYWYRQDPGQGLRLIYYSQIVNDFQKGDIAEGYSVSREKKESFPLTVTSAQKNPTAFYLCASSQGYIQYFGAGTRLSVL.